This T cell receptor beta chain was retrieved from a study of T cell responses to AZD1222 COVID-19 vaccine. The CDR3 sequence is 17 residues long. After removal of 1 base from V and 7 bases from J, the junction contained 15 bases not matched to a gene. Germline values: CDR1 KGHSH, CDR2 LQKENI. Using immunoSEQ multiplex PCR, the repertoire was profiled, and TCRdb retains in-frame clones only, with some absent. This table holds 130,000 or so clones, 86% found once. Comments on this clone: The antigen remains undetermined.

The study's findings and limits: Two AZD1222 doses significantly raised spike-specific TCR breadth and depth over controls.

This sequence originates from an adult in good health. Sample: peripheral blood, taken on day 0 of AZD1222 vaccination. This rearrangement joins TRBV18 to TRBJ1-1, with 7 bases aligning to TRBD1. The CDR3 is CASSPRSRVTGEREAFF. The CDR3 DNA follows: TGTGCCAGCTCACCACGAAGTCGAGTTACAGGGGAACGTGAAGCTTTCTTT.